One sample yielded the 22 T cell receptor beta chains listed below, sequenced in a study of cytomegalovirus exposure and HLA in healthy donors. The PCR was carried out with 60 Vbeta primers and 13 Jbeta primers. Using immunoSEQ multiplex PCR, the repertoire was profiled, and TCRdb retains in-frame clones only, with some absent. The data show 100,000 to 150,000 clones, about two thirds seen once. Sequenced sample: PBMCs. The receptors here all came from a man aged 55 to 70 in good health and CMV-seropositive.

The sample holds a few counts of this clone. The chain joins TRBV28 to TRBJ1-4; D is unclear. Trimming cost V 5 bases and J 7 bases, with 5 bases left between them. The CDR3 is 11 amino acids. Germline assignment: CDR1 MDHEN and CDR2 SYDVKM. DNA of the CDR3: TGTGCCAGCAGTCTCGTTGAAAAACTGTTTTTT. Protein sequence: CASSLVEKLFF.

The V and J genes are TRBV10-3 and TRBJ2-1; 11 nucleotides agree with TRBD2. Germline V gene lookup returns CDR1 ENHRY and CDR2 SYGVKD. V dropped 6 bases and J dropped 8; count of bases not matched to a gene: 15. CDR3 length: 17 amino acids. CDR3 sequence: CAISSKTSGGVWDEQFF. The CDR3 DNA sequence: TGTGCCATCAGCTCAAAAACTAGCGGGGGAGTCTGGGATGAGCAGTTCTTC.

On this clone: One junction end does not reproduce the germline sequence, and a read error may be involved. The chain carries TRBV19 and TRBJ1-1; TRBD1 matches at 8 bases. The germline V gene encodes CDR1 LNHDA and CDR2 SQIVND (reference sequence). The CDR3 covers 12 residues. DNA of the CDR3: TGTGCCAGTCTTGATCCCGGGGACAGGAGCCACTTT. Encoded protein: CASLDPGDRSHF. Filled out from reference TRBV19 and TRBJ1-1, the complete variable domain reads DGGITQSPKYLFRKEGQNVTLSCEQNLNHDAMYWYRQDPGQGLRLIYYSQIVNDFQKGDIAEGYSVSREKKESFPLTVTSAQKNPTAFYLCASLDPGDRSHFGQGTRLTVV.

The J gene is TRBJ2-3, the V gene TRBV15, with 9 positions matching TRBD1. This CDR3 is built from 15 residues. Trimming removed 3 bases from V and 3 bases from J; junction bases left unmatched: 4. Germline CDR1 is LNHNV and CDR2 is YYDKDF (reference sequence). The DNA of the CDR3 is TGTGCCACCAGCAGGCGACAGGGGGTTACAGATACGCAGTATTTT. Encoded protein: CATSRRQGVTDTQYF.

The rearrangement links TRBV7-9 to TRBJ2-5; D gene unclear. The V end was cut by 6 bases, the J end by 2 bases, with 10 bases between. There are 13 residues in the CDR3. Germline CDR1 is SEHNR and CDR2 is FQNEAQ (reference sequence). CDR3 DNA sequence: TGTGCCAGCAGGCGGTGGGTGCAAGAGACCCAGTACTTC. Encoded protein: CASRRWVQETQYF.

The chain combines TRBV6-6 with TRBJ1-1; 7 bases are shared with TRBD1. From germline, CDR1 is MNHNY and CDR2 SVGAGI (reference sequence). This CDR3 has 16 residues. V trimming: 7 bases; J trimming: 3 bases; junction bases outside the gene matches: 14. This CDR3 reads CASNVPPGQMDTEAFF. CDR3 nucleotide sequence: TGTGCCAGCAACGTACCGCCGGGACAGATGGACACTGAAGCTTTCTTT.

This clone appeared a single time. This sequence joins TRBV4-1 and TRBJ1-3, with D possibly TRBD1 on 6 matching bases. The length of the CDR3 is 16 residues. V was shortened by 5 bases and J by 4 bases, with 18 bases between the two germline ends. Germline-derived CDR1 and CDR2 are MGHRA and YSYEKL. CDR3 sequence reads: CASSAGQIQGGNTIYF. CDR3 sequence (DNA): TGCGCCAGCAGCGCAGGACAGATCCAGGGGGGAAACACCATATATTTT.

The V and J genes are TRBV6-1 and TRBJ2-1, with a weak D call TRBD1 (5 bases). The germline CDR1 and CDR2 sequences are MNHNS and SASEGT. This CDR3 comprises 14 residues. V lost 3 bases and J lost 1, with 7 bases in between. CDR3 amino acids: CASSDRVSYNEQFF. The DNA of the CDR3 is TGTGCCAGCAGTGACAGGGTGTCCTACAATGAGCAGTTCTTC.

CDR3 region: CASSPHPLDEQYF. As DNA, the CDR3 is TGTGCCAGCAGTCCACACCCCTTGGACGAGCAGTACTTC. The chain links TRBV6-1 to TRBJ2-7; no clear D. The germline V gene encodes CDR1 MNHNS and CDR2 SASEGT. The CDR3 spans 13 residues. V lost 5 bases and J lost 5, with 13 bases in between.

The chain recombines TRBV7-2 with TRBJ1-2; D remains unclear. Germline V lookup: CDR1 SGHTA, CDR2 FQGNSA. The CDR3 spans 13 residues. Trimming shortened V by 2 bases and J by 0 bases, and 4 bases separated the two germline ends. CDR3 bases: TGTGCCAGCAGCTTACAAACTAACTATGGCTACACCTTC. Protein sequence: CASSLQTNYGYTF.

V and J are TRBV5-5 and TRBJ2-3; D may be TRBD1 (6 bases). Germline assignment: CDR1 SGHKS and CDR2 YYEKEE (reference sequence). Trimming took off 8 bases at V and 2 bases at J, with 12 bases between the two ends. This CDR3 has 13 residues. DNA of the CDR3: TGTGCCAGTCGACAGGAGGACACAGATACGCAGTATTTT. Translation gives CASRQEDTDTQYF.

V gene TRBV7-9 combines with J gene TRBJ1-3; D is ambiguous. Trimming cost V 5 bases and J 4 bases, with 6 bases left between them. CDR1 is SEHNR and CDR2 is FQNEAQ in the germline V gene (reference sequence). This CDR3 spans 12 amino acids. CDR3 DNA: TGTGCCAGCAGCCAGGAAGGAAACACCATATATTTT. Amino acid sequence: CASSQEGNTIYF.

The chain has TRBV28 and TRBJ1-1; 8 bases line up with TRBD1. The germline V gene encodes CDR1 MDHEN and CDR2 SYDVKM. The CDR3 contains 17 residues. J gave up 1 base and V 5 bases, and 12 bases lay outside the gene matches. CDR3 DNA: TGTGCCAGCAGTATGAGACAGGGGCGAAACAGGAACACTGAAGCTTTCTTT. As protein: CASSMRQGRNRNTEAFF.

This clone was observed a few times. The CDR3 region has the DNA TGTGCCAGCAGGACGACAGGGGGTACTGAAGCTTTCTTT. It is translated as CASRTTGGTEAFF. The chain has TRBV6-5 and TRBJ1-1, with 9 bases that match TRBD1. The CDR3 has 13 amino acids. The V and J ends lost 6 bases and 5 bases, in that order; junction bases with no gene match: 4. CDR1 and CDR2 from the germline V gene are MNHEY and SVGAGI.

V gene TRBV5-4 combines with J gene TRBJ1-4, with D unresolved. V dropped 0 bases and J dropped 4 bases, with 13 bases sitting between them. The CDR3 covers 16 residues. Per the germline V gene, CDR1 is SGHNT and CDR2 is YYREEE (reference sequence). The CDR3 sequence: CASSLDAGVGNEKLFF. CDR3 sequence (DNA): TGTGCCAGCAGCTTGGATGCCGGGGTCGGTAATGAAAAACTGTTTTTT.

CDR3 nucleotides: TGTGCCACCAGCAGAGGTAAAGGAGCCTCCTACAATGAGCAGTTCTTC. Translated, it gives CATSRGKGASYNEQFF. The chain combines TRBV15 with TRBJ2-1; D unclear. Germline V gene data show CDR1 as LNHNV and CDR2 as YYDKDF (reference sequence). V lost 1 base and J 0 bases, leaving 10 bases between the germline ends. The CDR3 totals 16 residues.

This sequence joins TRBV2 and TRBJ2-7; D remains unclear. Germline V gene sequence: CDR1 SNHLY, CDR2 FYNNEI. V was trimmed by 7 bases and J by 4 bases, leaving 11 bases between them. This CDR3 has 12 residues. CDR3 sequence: CASIIPSYEQYF. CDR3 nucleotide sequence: TGTGCCAGCATAATCCCCAGTTACGAGCAGTACTTC.

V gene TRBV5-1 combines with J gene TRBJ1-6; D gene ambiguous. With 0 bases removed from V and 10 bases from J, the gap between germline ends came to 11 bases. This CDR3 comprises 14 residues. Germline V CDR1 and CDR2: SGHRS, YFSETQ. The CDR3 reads CASSLEPRASPLHF. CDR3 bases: TGCGCCAGCAGCTTGGAACCCCGAGCCTCACCCCTCCACTTT. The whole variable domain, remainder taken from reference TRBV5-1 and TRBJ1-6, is KAGVTQTPRYLIKTRGQQVTLSCSPISGHRSVSWYQQTPGQGLQFLFEYFSETQRNKGNFPGRFSGRQFSNSRSEMNVSTLELGDSALYLCASSLEPRASPLHFGNGTRLTVT.

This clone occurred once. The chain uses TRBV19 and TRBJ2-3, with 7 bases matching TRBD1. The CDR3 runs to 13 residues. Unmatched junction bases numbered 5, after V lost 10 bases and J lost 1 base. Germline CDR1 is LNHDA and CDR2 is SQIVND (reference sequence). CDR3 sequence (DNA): TGTGCCACTAGGGGGCTCGGCACAGATACGCAGTATTTT. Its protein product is CATRGLGTDTQYF. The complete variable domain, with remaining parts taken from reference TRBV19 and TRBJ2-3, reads DGGITQSPKYLFRKEGQNVTLSCEQNLNHDAMYWYRQDPGQGLRLIYYSQIVNDFQKGDIAEGYSVSREKKESFPLTVTSAQKNPTAFYLCATRGLGTDTQYFGPGTRLTVL.

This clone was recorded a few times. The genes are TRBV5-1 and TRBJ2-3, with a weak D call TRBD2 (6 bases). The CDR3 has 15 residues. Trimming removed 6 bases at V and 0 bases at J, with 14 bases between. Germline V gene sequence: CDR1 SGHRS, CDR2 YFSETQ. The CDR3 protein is CASTLDGGSTDTQYF. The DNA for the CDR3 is TGCGCCAGCACCCTGGACGGAGGGAGCACAGATACGCAGTATTTT.

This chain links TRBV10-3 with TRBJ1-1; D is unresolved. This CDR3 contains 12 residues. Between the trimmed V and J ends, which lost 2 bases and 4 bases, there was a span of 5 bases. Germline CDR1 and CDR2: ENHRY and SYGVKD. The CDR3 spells CAISEGSTEAFF. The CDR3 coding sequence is TGTGCCATCAGTGAGGGGAGCACTGAAGCTTTCTTT.

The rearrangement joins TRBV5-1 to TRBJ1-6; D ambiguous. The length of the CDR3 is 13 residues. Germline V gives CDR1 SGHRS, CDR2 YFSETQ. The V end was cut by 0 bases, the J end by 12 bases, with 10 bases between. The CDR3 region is CASSLAGREPLHF. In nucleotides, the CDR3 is TGCGCCAGCAGCTTGGCCGGGAGGGAACCCCTCCACTTT.